Below are 11 T cell receptor beta chains sequenced from a single sample in a study of T cells expressing NK-cell markers. TCRdb re-called the 5' RACE reads; one entry per CDR3 protein, DNA not given. This listing includes approximately 420,000 distinct CDR3 sequences. Sequencing was performed on blood T cells: a sorted CD56 or NKG2C T cell subset, CD4+ or CD8+ T cells, or bulk PBMC T cells (not recorded which). The origin of the receptors is a woman in her 50s in good health.

V and J are TRBV24-1 and TRBJ2-1; TCRdb proposes TRBD2, but this gene call is untestable without DNA. The V gene's germline CDR1 is KGHDR and CDR2 SFDVKD. CDR3 length: 14 amino acids. The CDR3 reads CATASAGVGNEQFF.

The chain is built from TRBV2 and TRBJ2-7; TCRdb lists TRBD2, though no DNA is available to test this call. The CDR3 sequence is 15 residues long. Germline V CDR1 and CDR2: SNHLY, FYNNEI. CDR3 sequence: CASSALAGAAYEQYF. Full variable domain (outside the CDR3, taken from reference TRBV2 and TRBJ2-7): EPEVTQTPSHQVTQMGQEVILRCVPISNHLYFYWYRQILGQKVEFLVSFYNNEISEKSEIFDDQFSVERPDGSNFTLKIRSTKLEDSAMYFCASSALAGAAYEQYFGPGTRLTVT.

The chain's CDR3 is CATSPDSGNNEQFF. The rearrangement joins TRBV15 to TRBJ2-1; absent DNA, TCRdb's TRBD2 call cannot be checked. Germline CDR1 reads LNHNV; CDR2 reads YYDKDF (reference sequence). CDR3 length equals 14 residues. Full variable domain (missing parts from reference TRBV15 and TRBJ2-1): DAMVIQNPRYQVTQFGKPVTLSCSQTLNHNVMYWYQQKSSQAPKLLFHYYDKDFNNEADTPDNFQSRRPNTSFCFLDIRSPGLGDTAMYLCATSPDSGNNEQFFGPGTRLTVL.

The chain uses TRBV6-5 and TRBJ2-1; TCRdb outputs TRBD2, but without DNA this stays unchecked. Germline CDR1 and CDR2: MNHEY and SVGAGI. CDR3 length: 17 amino acids. CDR3 protein: CASSPGTPVGRAHEQFF.

This chain links TRBV9 with TRBJ1-1; lacking DNA, the TRBD1 call made by TCRdb goes unchecked. CDR1 is SGDLS and CDR2 is YYNGEE in the germline V gene. CDR3 length equals 15 residues. The CDR3 region is CASSVSGVMNTEAFF.

The rearrangement uses TRBV5-1 and TRBJ1-6. The CDR3 is 12 amino acids. From germline, CDR1 is SGHRS and CDR2 YFSETQ. The chain's CDR3 is CASSIDRSPLHF.

The genes are TRBV20-1 and TRBJ1-1. The CDR3 is 11 residues long. CDR1 DFQATT and CDR2 SNEGSKA come from the germline V gene (reference sequence). Here the CDR3 reads CSAIAWAEAFF.

The chain employs TRBV7-2 and TRBJ2-1; TCRdb's assignment of TRBD1 cannot be checked, as there is no DNA. CDR1 is SGHTA, CDR2 FQGNSA, per germline. This CDR3 has 12 amino acids. The chain's CDR3 is CASSPGRGSLFF.

The chain has TRBV28 and TRBJ1-1; there is no DNA to check the TCRdb D call of TRBD1. CDR1 is MDHEN and CDR2 is SYDVKM in the germline V gene. CDR3 length equals 14 residues. The chain's CDR3 is CASSSSIDVSEAFF. Together with reference TRBV28 and TRBJ1-1, the CDR3 gives the full variable domain: DVKVTQSSRYLVKRTGEKVFLECVQDMDHENMFWYRQDPGLGLRLIYFSYDVKMKEKGDIPEGYSVSREKKERFSLILESASTNQTSMYLCASSSSIDVSEAFFGQGTRLTVV.

This rearrangement joins TRBV3-1 to TRBJ2-5; TCRdb gives TRBD1 as the D gene, but with no DNA this cannot be confirmed. This CDR3 comprises 15 residues. Germline V CDR1 and CDR2: LGHDT, YNNKEL (reference sequence). The CDR3 spells CASSQDLSSGRTQYF.

This chain links TRBV2 with TRBJ1-4. Germline CDR1 SNHLY, CDR2 FYNNEI. The CDR3 has 14 amino acids. CDR3 in amino acids: CAIPVPGQREKLFF.